One sample yielded the 4 T cell receptor beta chains listed below, sequenced in a study of blood T cell repertoires in COVID-19. Assay: immunoSEQ multiplex PCR; the TCRdb copy retains only in-frame clones and omits some. The table has 250,000 to 300,000 clones, over 75% seen once. The sequenced sample consisted of PBMCs or T cells enriched from blood (not recorded which). Receptors originate from a man younger than 35 who had recovered from COVID-19.

The chain links TRBV11-3 to TRBJ1-2, with a tentative D call TRBD1 (6 bases). The germline CDR1 and CDR2 sequences are SGHNT and YENEEA. Between the trimmed V and J ends, which lost 6 bases and 1 base, there was a span of 15 bases. This CDR3 comprises 15 residues. The CDR3 here is CASSSRTEDNYGYTF. The DNA for the CDR3 is TGTGCCAGCAGTTCCCGGACAGAAGATAACTATGGCTACACCTTC.

This clone was seen a single time. This chain links TRBV19 with TRBJ2-5; 8 positions agree with TRBD2. CDR3 length: 14 residues. V trimming: 5 bases; J trimming: 5 bases; junction bases outside the gene matches: 7. Germline assignment: CDR1 LNHDA and CDR2 SQIVND (reference sequence). CDR3 DNA: TGTGCCAGTAGTGCACTAGCGGTGTGGGAGACCCAGTACTTC. It codes for CASSALAVWETQYF.

This clone has just a few counts. One junction end does not reproduce the germline sequence, and a read error may be involved. The chain uses TRBV29-1 and TRBJ2-7, with 8 nucleotides matching TRBD1. The CDR3 runs to 11 residues. Per the germline V gene, CDR1 is SQVTM and CDR2 is ANQGSEA. In DNA, the CDR3 is TGCAGCGTTGTGACAGGGGATAGGGTATCCTTC. Its translation is CSVVTGDRVSF.

This clone was seen once. The chain links TRBV6-6 to TRBJ1-5; TRBD1 matches 11 bases. This CDR3 region has 19 residues. Trimming removed 7 bases from V and 0 bases from J; junction bases left unmatched: 14. CDR1 and CDR2 from the germline V gene are MNHNY and SVGAGI (reference sequence). The CDR3: CASTRLPGQGASSNQPQHF. The CDR3 nucleotides read TGTGCCAGCACTCGACTACCCGGACAGGGGGCTTCTAGCAATCAGCCCCAGCATTTT.